One and the same sample provided the 3 T cell receptor beta chains below, sequenced in a study of cytomegalovirus exposure and HLA in healthy donors. PCR involved 60 Vbeta and 13 Jbeta primers. Profiling relied on immunoSEQ multiplex PCR, and the TCRdb table lists in-frame clones only, not all of them. The profile shows 200,000 or so clones, 76% of them singletons. Material: PBMCs. These receptor sequences come from a man aged 18 to 30 in good health and CMV-seronegative.

The rearrangement uses TRBV18 and TRBJ1-2; D unclear. V shed 4 bases and J shed 4 bases, with 13 bases lying between them. The germline V gene encodes CDR1 KGHSH and CDR2 LQKENI. The CDR3 spans 14 residues. The CDR3, as DNA: TGTGCCAGCTCACGTGGATCCCAGCGCTATGGCTACACCTTC. Its protein is CASSRGSQRYGYTF.

The sample holds a few counts of this clone. This rearrangement joins TRBV5-1 to TRBJ2-2; TRBD1 matches at 8 bases. This CDR3 is 15 amino acids long. Germline V gives CDR1 SGHRS, CDR2 YFSETQ. V shed 4 bases, J shed 4 bases, and the junction held 6 bases outside the gene matches. CDR3 DNA: TGCGCCAGCAGCCTGGACAGGGCGAGCACCGGGGAGCTGTTTTTT. Its translation: CASSLDRASTGELFF.

The chain combines TRBV9 with TRBJ1-5; TRBD1 might be the D (5 bases). Germline-derived CDR1 and CDR2 are SGDLS and YYNGEE. The germline V and J ends were trimmed by 0 bases and 2 bases, with 9 bases remaining between them. The CDR3 covers 15 residues. The CDR3 DNA reads TGTGCCAGCAGCGTAGCAGGGTCCGGCAATCAGCCCCAGCATTTT. Amino acids: CASSVAGSGNQPQHF.